This T cell receptor beta chain comes out of a study of blood T cell repertoires in COVID-19. Study-wide background: Spain, Italy and the United States supplied samples that represented acute and convalescent COVID-19. The analysed material was cDNA or gDNA that came from T cells, B-cell-depleted T cells, or PBMCs.

In the authors' methods: Scientists estimated how many nucleated cells there were by amplifying reference gene primers. The table came from immunoSEQ multiplex PCR; TCRdb's copy has only in-frame clones and leaves some out. That table supplies the V and J calls and clone size; D and trimming were determined from the DNA. This table has approximately 130,000 clones, around 78% appearing once. The sample was peripheral blood. This receptor was identified in a human donor in a cohort sampled during active COVID-19.

CDR3 nucleotide sequence: TGTGCCAGTAGTCAGGACAGGGGTGCTTTCTTT. This gives the protein CASSQDRGAFF. The chain recombines TRBV19 with TRBJ1-1; 9 bases map to TRBD1. The CDR3 has 11 residues. The germline CDR1 and CDR2 sequences are LNHDA and SQIVND (reference sequence). The V and J ends lost 5 bases and 11 bases, in that order; junction bases with no gene match: 3.